Reported below is one T cell receptor beta chain. V lost 7 bases, J lost 6 bases, and 2 bases stayed unmatched. Per the germline V gene, CDR1 is MDHEN and CDR2 is SYDVKM. The length of the CDR3 is 12 residues. Libraries were prepared by immunoSEQ multiplex PCR; TCRdb keeps only in-frame clonotypes and omits some of them. The sample includes about 120,000 clones, under 95% of them seen just once. This sample is drawn from a study of T cell changes during pregnancy in multiple sclerosis. This sequence joins TRBV28 and TRBJ1-4, with 7 bases identical to TRBD1. Material: peripheral blood, obtained before pregnancy. The TCR sequence derives from a female donor with multiple sclerosis, enrolled in a pregnancy study. CDR3 DNA: TGTGCCAGCAAGGGGGCTCATGAAAAACTGTTTTTT. This encodes CASKGAHEKLFF.